Presented here are 14 T cell receptor beta chains from one specimen sequenced in a study of control samples from healthy donors and cancer patients. TCRdb keeps only in-frame clones here, not all; method: immunoSEQ multiplex PCR. The data contain around 68,000 clones, 75% to 85% of them singletons. Sequencing used blood. The source is a man aged 55-75 years in good health.

This clone was seen a handful of times. This chain uses TRBV27 with TRBJ2-7, with 9 positions matching TRBD1. The CDR3 is 15 residues long. The germline gives CDR1 MNHEY, CDR2 SMNVEV (reference sequence). The ends lost 7 bases at V and 1 base at J; junction bases unmatched: 8. CDR3 residues: CASNPSGQGSYEQYF. DNA for the CDR3: TGTGCCAGCAACCCTTCGGGACAGGGATCCTACGAGCAGTACTTC.

This clone has a handful of counts. The chain links TRBV6-5 to TRBJ2-3; a weak D match, TRBD1 (5 bases). Germline CDR1 is MNHEY and CDR2 is SVGAGI. There are 15 residues in the CDR3. V dropped 6 bases and J dropped 0 bases, with 13 bases sitting between them. Here the CDR3 DNA reads TGTGCCAGCAGCCTCCGAGCAGGGAGCACAGATACGCAGTATTTT. Protein product: CASSLRAGSTDTQYF.

The chain employs TRBV7-3 and TRBJ1-1; 8 nucleotides match TRBD1. The CDR3 is 18 residues long. Looked up from germline, CDR1 is SGHTA and CDR2 is FQGTGA. Germline trimming cut 2 bases from V and 3 bases from J; bases unmatched to any gene: 14. The CDR3 spells CASSLDGRGRGKDTEAFF. In DNA form, the CDR3 reads TGTGCCAGCAGCTTAGACGGCAGGGGGCGGGGAAAGGACACTGAAGCTTTCTTT.

This clone was seen a few times. The chain uses TRBV18 and TRBJ1-1; tentatively, D is TRBD1 (6 bases). The CDR3 runs to 15 residues. Germline CDR1 KGHSH, CDR2 LQKENI. V shed 3 bases and J shed 1 base, with 12 bases lying between them. CDR3 sequence reads: CASSPPDRWNTEAFF. In nucleotides, the CDR3 is TGTGCCAGCTCACCTCCCGACAGGTGGAACACTGAAGCTTTCTTT.

The rearrangement links TRBV2 to TRBJ1-4, with 12 bases fitting TRBD1. From germline, CDR1 is SNHLY and CDR2 FYNNEI. V was pared by 6 bases and J by 7 bases, with 3 bases of the junction left unmatched. CDR3 length: 14 residues. The CDR3 region is CASREGQGAEKLFF. The CDR3 nucleotides read TGTGCCAGCAGGGAGGGACAGGGGGCTGAAAAACTGTTTTTT. The complete variable domain, with remaining parts taken from reference TRBV2 and TRBJ1-4, reads EPEVTQTPSHQVTQMGQEVILRCVPISNHLYFYWYRQILGQKVEFLVSFYNNEISEKSEIFDDQFSVERPDGSNFTLKIRSTKLEDSAMYFCASREGQGAEKLFFGSGTQLSVL.

This clone occurred a few times. V usage is TRBV30 and J usage is TRBJ2-3; D is undetermined. CDR3 length: 14 residues. V shed 4 bases and J shed 7 bases, with 18 bases lying between them. Germline values: CDR1 GTSNPN, CDR2 SVGIG (reference sequence). This chain's CDR3 is CAWNRRRQHHTQYF. The CDR3 nucleotides are TGTGCCTGGAATCGACGTAGACAACATCATACGCAGTATTTT.

The V call is TRBV5-1, the J call TRBJ2-7, with TRBD1 identical over 10 bases. Germline lookup yields CDR1 SGHRS and CDR2 YFSETQ. CDR3 size: 14 residues. The trim removed 4 bases at V and 3 bases at J, leaving 4 bases unmatched. CDR3 sequence reads: CASSPGQGVYEQYF. CDR3 nucleotide sequence: TGCGCCAGCAGCCCCGGACAGGGGGTCTACGAGCAGTACTTC. Together with reference TRBV5-1 and TRBJ2-7, the CDR3 gives the full variable domain: KAGVTQTPRYLIKTRGQQVTLSCSPISGHRSVSWYQQTPGQGLQFLFEYFSETQRNKGNFPGRFSGRQFSNSRSEMNVSTLELGDSALYLCASSPGQGVYEQYFGPGTRLTVT.

The rearrangement joins TRBV7-9 to TRBJ1-4; D gene ambiguous. CDR1 is SEHNR, CDR2 FQNEAQ, per germline (reference sequence). V was cut by 5 bases and J by 12 bases, with 10 bases left in between. This CDR3 region has 11 residues. CDR3 nucleotides: TGTGCCAGCAGCCTTAAGGCGGAACTGTTTTTT. It specifies CASSLKAELFF.

This chain joins TRBV4-1 and TRBJ2-5; D is undetermined. V lost 6 bases and J 5 bases, leaving 13 bases between the germline ends. CDR1 is MGHRA, CDR2 YSYEKL, per germline. This CDR3 spans 13 amino acids. The CDR3 sequence: CASSSGPGETQYF. CDR3 DNA: TGCGCCAGCAGTTCTGGGCCCGGGGAGACCCAGTACTTC.

This chain joins TRBV4-2 and TRBJ1-4, with D possibly TRBD1 on 6 matching bases. The CDR3 spans 13 residues. Trimming cost V 4 bases and J 5 bases, with 8 bases left between them. Per germline, CDR1 LGHNA and CDR2 YNFKEQ. The CDR3 sequence: CASSPGQNEKLFF. CDR3 DNA: TGTGCCAGCAGCCCTGGACAGAATGAAAAACTGTTTTTT.

This chain connects TRBV9 to TRBJ2-3, with 8 bases aligning to TRBD2. After removal of 0 bases from V and 4 bases from J, the junction contained 7 bases not matched to a gene. The CDR3 is 16 amino acids. From germline, CDR1 is SGDLS and CDR2 YYNGEE. The CDR3 region is CASSVGSGDWADTQYF. CDR3 in DNA: TGTGCCAGCAGCGTAGGTAGCGGGGATTGGGCAGATACGCAGTATTTT.

The rearrangement links TRBV18 to TRBJ1-2, with a tentative D call TRBD1 (5 bases). The V end lost 5 bases, the J end lost 8 bases, and 15 bases lay between the germline ends. Per germline, CDR1 KGHSH and CDR2 LQKENI. The CDR3 is 13 residues long. The CDR3 bases are TGTGCCAGCTCATTCAGCCGGGACGCGGGCTACACCTTC. Translation gives CASSFSRDAGYTF.

The chain links TRBV3-1 (or the pseudogene TRBV3-2) to TRBJ2-1; 11 bases agree with TRBD2. Unmatched junction bases numbered 5, after V lost 1 base and J lost 9 bases. Germline loops: CDR1 LGHDT, CDR2 YNNKEL (reference sequence). CDR3 length equals 15 residues. The CDR3 nucleotides are TGTGCCAGCAGCCAAGGACTAGCGGGACAGGGTGAGCAGTTCTTC. It codes for CASSQGLAGQGEQFF.

In the case of this clone: Distinct nucleotide sequences in the sample also encode this CDR3. J is TRBJ2-5 and V is TRBV7-9; TRBD2 matches 7 bases. The CDR3 is 14 amino acids. Germline V gene lookup returns CDR1 SEHNR and CDR2 FQNEAQ (reference sequence). V lost 0 bases, J lost 2 bases, and 0 bases stayed unmatched. CDR3 sequence: CASSLASGQETQYF. The CDR3 DNA follows: TGTGCCAGCAGCTTAGCTAGCGGGCAAGAGACCCAGTACTTC.